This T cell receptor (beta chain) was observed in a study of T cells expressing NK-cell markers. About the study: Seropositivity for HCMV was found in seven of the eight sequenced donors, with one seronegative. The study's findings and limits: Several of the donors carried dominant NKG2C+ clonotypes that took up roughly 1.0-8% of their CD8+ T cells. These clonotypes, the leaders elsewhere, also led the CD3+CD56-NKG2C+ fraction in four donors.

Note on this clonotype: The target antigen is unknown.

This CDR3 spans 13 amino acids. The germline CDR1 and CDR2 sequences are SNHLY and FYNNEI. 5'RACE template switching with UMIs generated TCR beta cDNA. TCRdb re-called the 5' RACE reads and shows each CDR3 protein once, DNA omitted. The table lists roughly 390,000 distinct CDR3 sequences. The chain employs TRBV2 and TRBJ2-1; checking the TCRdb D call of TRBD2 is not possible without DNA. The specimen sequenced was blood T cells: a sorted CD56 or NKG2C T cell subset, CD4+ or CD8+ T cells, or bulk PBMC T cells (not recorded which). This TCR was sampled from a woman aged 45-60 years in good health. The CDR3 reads CASRTSGKDEQFF.